This record concerns one T cell receptor beta chain sequence. No cognate antigen has been identified for it. One base away there is no much larger clone; base qualities are not given. The sample comes from a study of CD8+ T cells in alopecia areata (dated by TCRdb to 2016 to 2018). The study in broad terms: The treated patients, all with moderate-to-severe alopecia areata, were enrolled in an open-label pilot trial of oral tofacitinib given at 5 to 10 mg twice daily. TCRbeta CDR3 regions were amplified by immunoSEQ multiplex PCR using 35 Vbeta forward and 13 Jbeta reverse primers. Scalp clonality was compared among normal scalp (n=4), patchy alopecia areata scalp (n=8), and alopecia totalis/universalis scalp (n=8). In humans, TCRbeta sequencing was performed on scalp tissue and on sorted CD4+ and CD8+ peripheral blood T cells from healthy controls and from patients with patchy or totalis/universalis alopecia areata. Patients received tofacitinib for 6 to 18 months and were then followed off drug for 6 months to check for delayed response and recurrence. Tofacitinib-treated patients had biopsies at baseline and at 4 and 24 weeks of treatment, with a later scalp biopsy in several patients. In both human patients and the C3H/HeJ mouse model, the study applied high-throughput TCRbeta sequencing to look at T cell clonal expansion in alopecia areata. RNA was extracted with the PAXgene miRNA kit for fixed scalp, the miRNeasy kit for PBMCs, and the RNeasy kit for mouse skin. The SALT score, which quantifies the percentage of affected scalp surface area, was used to measure disease severity in treated patients. Overall study outcomes, separate from this receptor: With tofacitinib, both scalp clonality and the number of expanded CD8+ clones among the top 100 scalp clones went down significantly. Compared with normal scalp, lesional scalp, particularly in alopecia totalis/universalis, had higher clonality and more expanded CD8+ clones, which suggests antigenic drive. Many expanded lesional clones were found to persist in scalp and blood during tofacitinib treatment, and relapse after treatment cessation may be partly explained by this persistence. Unlike mouse skin, where gammadelta T cells dominate, normal human skin contains resident alphabeta T cells that get sequenced too, which complicates analysis of the scalp TCR repertoire. Because the treated cohort was small and included a single nonresponder, larger studies are needed to assess links between baseline CD8+ expansion and response. TCR sequences shared between patients were less clear than in mice, possibly partly because of HLA diversity in the patient population.

Its CDR3 holds 13 amino acids, cysteine through phenylalanine. Just the 39-base CDR3 DNA is kept, in frame starting at base 1. V is shortened by 0 bases, J by 5 bases, and the region joining them spans 10 bases. For CDR1 and CDR2, the germline V gene (reference sequence) lists GTSNPN and SVGIG. Per the publication, the time point label means: around 4 weeks on oral tofacitinib. The intended sense of this specimen's treatment or condition label: oral pan-JAK inhibitor, 5-10 mg twice daily. Lesional scalp punch biopsies and peripheral blood were collected from alopecia areata patients. PBMCs were isolated by density centrifugation and stained for CD3, CD4 and CD8, after which CD4+ and CD8+ T cells were sorted on a FACSAria. Library generation was performed with the immunoSEQ multiplex PCR assay. To provide template for TCR sequencing, every sample had RNA extracted and reverse transcribed into cDNA. SuperScript III was used to make first-strand cDNA, primed with a 2:1 mix of oligo-dT and random hexamers. A synthetic immune receptor repertoire was used to measure amplification bias, and any remaining bias was corrected computationally. As for the authors' bioinformatics: Raw reads were preprocessed to remove errors, and CDR3 was defined by IMGT conventions from the conserved cysteine to phenylalanine. Clonality was calculated as 1 minus Shannon entropy normalized by log2 of the number of productive unique TCRs. Whether each scalp clone was CD4 or CD8 was inferred by checking scalp TCRbeta sequences against the CD4 and CD8 repertoires from sorted blood. Sourced from immuneACCESS, this table was stored by TCRdb with only in-frame sequences that have V and J called. A share of the clones is absent; for the studies checked, an unresolved V gene accounts for under half, and the remainder has no known explanation. V and J calls and clone size come straight from that table; D and trimming were deduced from the DNA. In this sample the table shows 150,000 to 200,000 clones, roughly 65% of which occur a single time. Of the sample, 0.75% to 0.95% is held by the ten largest clones.

The V and J genes are TRBV30 and TRBJ1-1, with the identity of the D gene unclear. Sample: CD4+ T cells sorted from blood, taken at week 4, from a patient treated with tofacitinib. The TCR comes from a human donor with alopecia areata. The CDR3 loop reads CAWSVGRKTEAFF. The DNA reads as follows: TGTGCCTGGAGTGTAGGCAGGAAAACTGAAGCTTTCTTT.